This T cell receptor beta chain was recovered during a study of OX40 agonist ivuxolimab in advanced cancers. Study summary: At doses from 0.01 to 10 mg/kg, patients were given intravenous ivuxolimab every 2 weeks. Study conclusions and caveats: At doses 0.1 to 3.0 mg/kg, CD4+ and CD8+ clones expanded.

Data came from immunoSEQ multiplex PCR; TCRdb stores just in-frame clones and leaves some out. The sample yields around 60,000 clones, less than 85% seen once. To note about this clone: Its antigen is currently unknown.

The source was CD4+ or CD8+ T cells sorted from blood, collected in a trial of the OX40 agonist ivuxolimab. The receptor was derived from an adult with an advanced solid tumor such as melanoma, head and neck, liver or kidney cancer.

The CDR3 bases are TGTGCCAGCTCTCCCCCGGGACTAGCGGCAGATACGCAGTATTTT. Its translation is CASSPPGLAADTQYF. The V gene is TRBV18, the J gene TRBJ2-3; 11 nucleotides line up with TRBD2. The CDR3 has 15 residues. Germline CDR1 and CDR2: KGHSH and LQKENI. The V and J ends lost 6 bases and 4 bases, in that order; junction bases with no gene match: 6.